A selection of T cell receptor beta chains follows, all from one sample in a study of T-cell reconstitution after alpha-beta-depleted transplantation in children. From the PCR reads, TCRdb called clonotypes with MiXCR, one entry per CDR3 protein. The sample carries about 540,000 distinct CDR3 sequences, roughly 30% recorded once. Sequences were derived from PBMCs, sampled before TCRalphabeta/CD19-depleted stem cell transplant. The receptors here all came from a boy under two years old with Wiskott-Aldrich syndrome, due to receive a stem cell transplant. Each CDR3 is given with its conserved first and last residue. Each record gives: V gene, clone size, D gene, J gene, CDR3 protein, CDR3 DNA. A D gene is named only where the DNA matches it firmly. Clone size is not always given. Where it is, it says once, few, many or a class for expanded clones.

TRBV3-1	NA	NA	TRBJ1-1	CASSQLGHPQNTEAFF	TGTGCCAGCAGCCAACTAGGACACCCTCAAAACACTGAAGCTTTCTTT
TRBV7-8	NA	NA	TRBJ2-2	CASSASAGGVTGELFF	TGTGCCAGCAGCGCTAGTGCCGGCGGAGTGACCGGGGAGCTGTTTTTT
TRBV7-2	few	NA	TRBJ2-3	CASSVYTDTQYF	TGTGCCAGCAGCGTATACACTGATACGCAGTATTTT
TRBV7-9	NA	NA	TRBJ2-2	CASSLQEDTGELFF	TGTGCCAGCAGCTTACAAGAGGACACCGGGGAGCTGTTTTTT
TRBV19	few	NA	TRBJ2-1	CASSMITGKNNEQFF	TGTGCCAGTAGTATGATCACAGGGAAGAACAATGAGCAGTTCTTC
TRBV11-2	NA	TRBD1	TRBJ1-2	CASSLEGRDSDEPGGYTF	TGTGCCAGCAGCTTAGAGGGCCGGGACAGCGACGAACCGGGTGGCTACACCTTC
TRBV6-5	few	NA	TRBJ2-1	CASSYLSWEFRDNEQFF	TGTGCCAGCAGTTACCTTAGTTGGGAGTTTAGGGACAATGAGCAGTTCTTC
TRBV29-1	NA	TRBD1	TRBJ2-7	CSVVGTGVGLRSYEQYF	TGCAGCGTTGTAGGGACAGGGGTTGGACTACGCTCCTACGAGCAGTACTTC
TRBV29-1	NA	NA	TRBJ1-1	CSVETDRNTEAFF	TGCAGCGTTGAAACTGACAGGAACACTGAAGCTTTCTTT
TRBV28	NA	TRBD2	TRBJ2-5	CASSFRFGAGDGETQYF	TGTGCCAGCAGTTTTCGTTTCGGTGCGGGGGACGGGGAGACCCAGTACTTC
TRBV27	NA	NA	TRBJ2-7	CASSSWDSYEQYF	TGTGCCAGCAGTTCGTGGGACTCCTACGAGCAGTACTTC
TRBV6-5	NA	TRBD1	TRBJ2-7	CASSFPRDRSYEQYF	TGTGCCAGCAGTTTTCCTCGGGACAGATCCTACGAGCAGTACTTC
TRBV5-1	NA	NA	TRBJ1-2	CASSLAGSNYGYTF	TGCGCCAGCAGCTTGGCAGGGAGTAACTATGGCTACACCTTC
TRBV2	few	NA	TRBJ2-1	CASSGETNEQFF	TGTGCCAGCAGTGGGGAAACCAATGAGCAGTTCTTC
TRBV12-3/TRBV12-4	NA	TRBD2	TRBJ2-1	CASRGGPGTSANEQFF	TGTGCCAGCAGGGGGGGACCCGGGACTAGCGCTAATGAGCAGTTCTTC
TRBV11-2	few	TRBD2	TRBJ2-4	CASSLGWQREERAKNIQYF	TGTGCCAGCAGCTTAGGGTGGCAGCGGGAGGAGAGAGCCAAAAACATTCAGTACTTC
TRBV4-1	NA	TRBD2	TRBJ2-7	CASSQESSGRTYEQYF	TGCGCCAGCAGCCAAGAATCGAGCGGGAGGACCTACGAGCAGTACTTC
TRBV24-1	NA	TRBD1	TRBJ2-1	CATSDTRQGSYNEQFF	TGTGCCACCAGTGACACCCGACAGGGGAGTTACAATGAGCAGTTCTTC
TRBV7-2	NA	NA	TRBJ2-3	CASSGTAATDTQYF	TGTGCCAGCAGCGGCACAGCGGCCACAGATACGCAGTATTTT
TRBV5-6	few	NA	TRBJ2-1	CASSNQQGSNEQFF	TGTGCCAGCAGCAATCAACAGGGTTCCAATGAGCAGTTCTTC
TRBV5-6	NA	NA	TRBJ1-2	CASRRANYGYTF	TGTGCCAGCAGGCGGGCTAACTATGGCTACACCTTC
TRBV6-6	NA	NA	TRBJ2-7	CASSSQGSEQYF	TGTGCCAGCAGTTCTCAGGGATCCGAGCAGTACTTC
TRBV15	few	NA	TRBJ1-2	CATSRDKGGNGYTF	TGTGCCACCAGCAGAGATAAGGGAGGGAATGGCTACACCTTC
TRBV2	few	NA	TRBJ2-3	CASSWFIVGDTQYF	TGTGCCAGCAGCTGGTTTATAGTGGGAGATACGCAGTATTTT
TRBV20-1	NA	TRBD1	TRBJ2-7	CSAREGTGEYEQYF	TGCAGTGCTAGAGAGGGAACAGGGGAGTACGAGCAGTACTTC
TRBV20-1	few	NA	TRBJ2-1	CSARGGRVPYNEQFF	TGCAGTGCTAGAGGAGGCAGGGTTCCCTACAATGAGCAGTTCTTC
TRBV6-1	NA	TRBD1	TRBJ1-2	CASSSLLGQGGSRDGYTF	TGTGCCAGCAGCTCCCTCTTAGGACAGGGGGGATCGCGGGATGGCTACACCTTC
TRBV1	few	NA	TRBJ2-1	CTSSQGLAGDEQFF	TGCACCAGCAGCCAAGGACTAGCGGGAGATGAGCAGTTCTTC
TRBV5-1	NA	TRBD2	TRBJ2-7	CASSPGASGSRNVGEQYF	TGCGCCAGCAGCCCAGGGGCTAGCGGGAGTAGGAACGTGGGCGAGCAGTACTTC
TRBV5-4	NA	TRBD1	TRBJ2-3	CASSLGQGGVADTQYF	TGTGCCAGCAGCCTCGGACAGGGGGGGGTCGCAGATACGCAGTATTTT
TRBV12-3/TRBV12-4	NA	TRBD2	TRBJ2-3	CASRPFLAGDTQYF	TGTGCCAGCAGGCCATTCTTAGCGGGAGATACGCAGTATTTT
TRBV11-2	few	NA	TRBJ2-3	CASSLVFALYTDTQYF	TGTGCCAGCAGCTTAGTCTTCGCGCTATACACAGATACGCAGTATTTT
TRBV28	NA	TRBD2	TRBJ2-1	CASSFPSGRHNEQFF	TGTGCCAGCAGTTTCCCTAGCGGGAGACACAATGAGCAGTTCTTC
TRBV5-1	many	TRBD1	TRBJ2-5	CASSFLTGQETQYF	TGCGCCAGCAGCTTCCTGACAGGGCAGGAGACCCAGTACTTC
TRBV5-6	NA	NA	TRBJ1-1	CASSLHSSSMNTEAFF	TGTGCTAGCAGCTTGCACTCGTCTTCCATGAACACTGAAGCTTTCTTT
TRBV11-2	few	TRBD2	TRBJ2-1	CASSLGLAGLYEQFF	TGTGCCAGCAGCTTAGGACTAGCGGGACTATATGAGCAGTTCTTC
TRBV7-9	NA	NA	TRBJ2-7	CASSLDGTFAYEQYF	TGTGCCAGCAGCTTAGATGGGACCTTCGCCTACGAGCAGTACTTC
TRBV28	NA	TRBD2	TRBJ2-1	CAVQREPPNEHFF	TGTGCCGTTCAGCGGGAACCTCCCAATGAGCATTTCTTC